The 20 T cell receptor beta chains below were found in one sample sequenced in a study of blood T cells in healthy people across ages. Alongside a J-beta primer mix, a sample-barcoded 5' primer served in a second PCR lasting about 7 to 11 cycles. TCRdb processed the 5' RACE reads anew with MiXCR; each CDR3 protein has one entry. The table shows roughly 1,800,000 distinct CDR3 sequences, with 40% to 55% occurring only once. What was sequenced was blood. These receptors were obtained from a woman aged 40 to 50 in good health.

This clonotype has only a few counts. This CDR3 reads CASLGTSGVPYNEQFF. The CDR3 DNA sequence: TGTGCCAGCTTGGGGACTAGCGGGGTTCCATACAATGAGCAGTTCTTC. The chain uses TRBV7-2 and TRBJ2-1, with 13 bases fitting TRBD2. V dropped 8 bases and J dropped 4; count of bases not matched to a gene: 8. CDR1 and CDR2 (germline): SGHTA, FQGNSA. The CDR3 totals 16 residues.

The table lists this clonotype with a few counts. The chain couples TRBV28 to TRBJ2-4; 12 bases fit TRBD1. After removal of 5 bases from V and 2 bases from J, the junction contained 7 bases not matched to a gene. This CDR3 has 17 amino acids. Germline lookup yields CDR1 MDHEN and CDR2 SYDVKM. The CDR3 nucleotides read TGTGCCAGCAGTAGGGGGGACAGGGGGCATTCCAAAAACATTCAGTACTTC. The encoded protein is CASSRGDRGHSKNIQYF.

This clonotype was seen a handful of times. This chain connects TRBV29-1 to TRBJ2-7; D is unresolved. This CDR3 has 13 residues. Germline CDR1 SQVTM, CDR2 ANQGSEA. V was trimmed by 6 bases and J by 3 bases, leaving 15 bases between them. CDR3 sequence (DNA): TGCAGCGTAAAGTCGAGCAACCTCTACGAGCAGTACTTC. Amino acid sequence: CSVKSSNLYEQYF.

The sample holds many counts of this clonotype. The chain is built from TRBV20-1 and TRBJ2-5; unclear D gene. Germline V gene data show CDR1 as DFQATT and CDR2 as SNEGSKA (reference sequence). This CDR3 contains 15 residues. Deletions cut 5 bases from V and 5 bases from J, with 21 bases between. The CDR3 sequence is CSAPPESGDRETQYF. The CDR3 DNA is TGCAGTGCTCCTCCTGAGTCTGGGGATAGGGAGACCCAGTACTTC.

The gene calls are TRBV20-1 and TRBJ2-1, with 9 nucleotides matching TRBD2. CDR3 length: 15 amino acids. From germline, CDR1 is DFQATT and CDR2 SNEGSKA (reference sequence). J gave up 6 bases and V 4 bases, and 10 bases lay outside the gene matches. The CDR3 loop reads CSATWGLANGNEQFF. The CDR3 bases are TGCAGTGCTACGTGGGGACTAGCTAATGGCAATGAGCAGTTCTTC.

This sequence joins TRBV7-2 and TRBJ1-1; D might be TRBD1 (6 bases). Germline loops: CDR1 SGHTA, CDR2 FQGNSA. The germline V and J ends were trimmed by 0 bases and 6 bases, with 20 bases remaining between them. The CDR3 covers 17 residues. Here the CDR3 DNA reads TGTGCCAGCAGCTTAGCAACAGGGTATCGCCACATCGCTGAAGCTTTCTTT. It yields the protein CASSLATGYRHIAEAFF.

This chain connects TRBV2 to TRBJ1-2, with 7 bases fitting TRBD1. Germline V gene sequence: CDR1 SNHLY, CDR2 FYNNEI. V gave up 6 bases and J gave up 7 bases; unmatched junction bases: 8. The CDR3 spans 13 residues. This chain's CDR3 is CASSGQASTGYTF. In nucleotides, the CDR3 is TGTGCCAGCAGCGGACAGGCCTCCACTGGCTACACCTTC.

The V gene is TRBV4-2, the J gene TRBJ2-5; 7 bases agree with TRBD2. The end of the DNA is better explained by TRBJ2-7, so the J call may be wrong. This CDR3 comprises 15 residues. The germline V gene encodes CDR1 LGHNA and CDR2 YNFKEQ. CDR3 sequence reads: CASSQDTAGPSEQYF. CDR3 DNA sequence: TGTGCCAGCAGCCAAGATACAGCGGGACCTAGCGAGCAGTACTTC.

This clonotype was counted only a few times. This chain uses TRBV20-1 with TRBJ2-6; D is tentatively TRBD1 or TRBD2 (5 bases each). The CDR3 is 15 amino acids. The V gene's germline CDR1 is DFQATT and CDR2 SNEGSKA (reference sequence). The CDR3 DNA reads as TGCAGCGCGATTGGGGGAGACTCTGGGGCCAACGTCCTGACTTTC. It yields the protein CSAIGGDSGANVLTF.

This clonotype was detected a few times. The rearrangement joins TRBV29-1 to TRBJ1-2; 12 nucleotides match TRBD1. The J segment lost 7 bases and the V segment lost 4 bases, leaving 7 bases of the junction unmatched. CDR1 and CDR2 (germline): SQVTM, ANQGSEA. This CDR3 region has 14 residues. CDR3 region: CSVGGTGGAGGYTF. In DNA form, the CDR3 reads TGCAGCGTTGGAGGGACAGGGGGCGCCGGTGGCTACACCTTC.

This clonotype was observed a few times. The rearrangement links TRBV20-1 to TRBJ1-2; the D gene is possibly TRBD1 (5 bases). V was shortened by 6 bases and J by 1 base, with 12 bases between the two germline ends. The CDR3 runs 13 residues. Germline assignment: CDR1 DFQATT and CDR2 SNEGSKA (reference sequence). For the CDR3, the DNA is TGCAGTGCACCTGGGGCTCATAACTATGGCTACACCTTC. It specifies CSAPGAHNYGYTF.

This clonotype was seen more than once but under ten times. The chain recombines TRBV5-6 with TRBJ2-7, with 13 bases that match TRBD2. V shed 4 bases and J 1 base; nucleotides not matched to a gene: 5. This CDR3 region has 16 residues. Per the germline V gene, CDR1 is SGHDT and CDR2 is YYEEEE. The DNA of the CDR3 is TGTGCCAGCAGCCTGACTAGCGGGGGGAGGTCCTACGAGCAGTACTTC. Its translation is CASSLTSGGRSYEQYF.

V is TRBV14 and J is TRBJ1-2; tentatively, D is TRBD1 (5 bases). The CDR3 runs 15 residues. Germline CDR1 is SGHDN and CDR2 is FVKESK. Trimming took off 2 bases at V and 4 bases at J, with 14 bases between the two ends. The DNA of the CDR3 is TGTGCCAGCAGCCAATACAGGAAGGGGACCTATGGCTACACCTTC. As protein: CASSQYRKGTYGYTF.

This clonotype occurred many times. CDR3 sequence: CASSLTSGVSGANVLTF. For the CDR3, the DNA is TGTGCCAGCAGCCTCACTTCGGGCGTGTCTGGGGCCAACGTCCTGACTTTC. The chain has TRBV7-9 and TRBJ2-6; D remains unclear. Trimming left V 5 bases short and J 1 base short, with 15 bases between. Germline values: CDR1 SEHNR, CDR2 FQNEAQ (reference sequence). This CDR3 is built from 17 residues.

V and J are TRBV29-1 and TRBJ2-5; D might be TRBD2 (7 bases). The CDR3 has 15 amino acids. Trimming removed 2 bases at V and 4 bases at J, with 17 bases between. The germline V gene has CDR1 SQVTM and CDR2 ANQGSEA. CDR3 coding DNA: TGCAGCGTTGAATCCGCGGGGGCCCCAAGAGAGACCCAGTACTTC. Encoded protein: CSVESAGAPRETQYF. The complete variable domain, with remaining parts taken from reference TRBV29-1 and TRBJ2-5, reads SAVISQKPSRDICQRGTSLTIQCQVDSQVTMMFWYRQQPGQSLTLIATANQGSEATYESGFVIDKFPISRPNLTFSTLTVSNMSPEDSSIYLCSVESAGAPRETQYFGPGTRLLVL.

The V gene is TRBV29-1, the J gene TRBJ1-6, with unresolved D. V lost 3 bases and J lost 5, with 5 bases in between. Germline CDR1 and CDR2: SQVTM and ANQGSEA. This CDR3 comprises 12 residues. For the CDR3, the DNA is TGCAGCGTTGATAAGAATAATTCACCCCTCCACTTT. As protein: CSVDKNNSPLHF.

CDR3 protein: CSASNVAEVLRETQYF. CDR3 in DNA: TGCAGTGCTAGTAATGTAGCGGAGGTACTGCGGGAGACCCAGTACTTC. V gene TRBV20-1 combines with J gene TRBJ2-5; tentatively, D is TRBD2 (6 bases). Germline V lookup: CDR1 DFQATT, CDR2 SNEGSKA (reference sequence). The CDR3 consists of 16 residues. The V end lost 3 bases, the J end lost 5 bases, and 22 bases lay between the germline ends.

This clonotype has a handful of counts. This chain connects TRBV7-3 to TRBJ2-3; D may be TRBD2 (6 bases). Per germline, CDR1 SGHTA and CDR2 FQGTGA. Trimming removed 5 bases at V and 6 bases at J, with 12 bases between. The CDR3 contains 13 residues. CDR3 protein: CASSATSLDTQYF. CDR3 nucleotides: TGTGCCAGCAGCGCGACTAGTTTGGATACGCAGTATTTT.

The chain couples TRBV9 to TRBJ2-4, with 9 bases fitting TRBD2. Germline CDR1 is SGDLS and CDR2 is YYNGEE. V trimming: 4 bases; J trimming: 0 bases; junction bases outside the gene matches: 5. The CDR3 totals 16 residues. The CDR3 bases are TGTGCCAGCAGCCTCGGGACTAGCAGAGCCAAAAACATTCAGTACTTC. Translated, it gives CASSLGTSRAKNIQYF.

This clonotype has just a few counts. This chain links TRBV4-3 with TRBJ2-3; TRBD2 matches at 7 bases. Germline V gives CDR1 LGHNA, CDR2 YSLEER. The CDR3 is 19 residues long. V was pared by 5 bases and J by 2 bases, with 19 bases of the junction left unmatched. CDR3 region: CASSEEVGGTIRTTDTQYF. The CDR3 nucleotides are TGCGCCAGCAGCGAGGAGGTCGGGGGGACCATTCGAACCACAGATACGCAGTATTTT.